This record concerns one T cell receptor beta chain sequence. Of the isolated RNA, all was reverse transcribed, and so the sequenced material was expressed TCRB transcripts. The protocol was immunoSEQ multiplex PCR, while the TCRdb copy is restricted to in-frame clones and leaves out a portion. Of around 330,000 clones in the sample, approximately 11% are singletons; the top ten hold around 0.015%. The entry originates in a study of beta chain features in type 1 diabetes. Study details: On cell yields, gender and age, patients and healthy donors were similar.

This CDR3 region has 11 residues. V gave up 5 bases and J gave up 4 bases, with 8 bases separating them. From germline, CDR1 is GTSNPN and CDR2 SVGIG (reference sequence). The J gene is TRBJ2-5, the V gene TRBV30; D gene ambiguous. The specimen was naive CD4+ T cells from blood. The sequence derives from a woman aged 25 to 39 in good health. The CDR3 is CAWGDLETQYF. The CDR3 coding sequence is TGTGCCTGGGGTGACTTAGAGACCCAGTACTTC.